The entry below describes one T cell receptor (beta chain). Just one base apart from a much larger clone, this may be a read error. This sample was taken from a study of Graves' ophthalmopathy and Graves' hyperthyroidism. No ophthalmopathy within 18 months of follow-up signified stable hyperthyroidism. Clinical symptoms, serum thyroxine, TRAb, thyroid ultrasound and orbital computed tomography formed the basis of diagnosis. Fresh peripheral blood (around 9.7 ml) yielded the PBMCs. The CDR3 has 12 amino acids. Germline assignment: CDR1 DFQATT and CDR2 SNEGSKA (reference sequence). Transcripts of RNA were the source for amplifying TCR beta CDR3 regions. Scientists carried out first-round RT-PCR using HTBI primers and then a second-round multiplex PCR. In TCRdb, the multiplex PCR reads were re-called with MiXCR into one record per CDR3 protein. This sample has hundreds of thousands of distinct CDR3 sequences, with roughly 20% found just once.

This receptor was obtained from a woman between 18 and 30 years old with stable Graves' hyperthyroidism. The source material was peripheral blood. The rearrangement links TRBV20-1 to TRBJ2-7, with D hard to call. This chain's CDR3 is CCASRSSYEQYF. CDR3 coding DNA: TGCTGTGCTAGTCGGAGCTCCTACGAGCAGTACTTC.